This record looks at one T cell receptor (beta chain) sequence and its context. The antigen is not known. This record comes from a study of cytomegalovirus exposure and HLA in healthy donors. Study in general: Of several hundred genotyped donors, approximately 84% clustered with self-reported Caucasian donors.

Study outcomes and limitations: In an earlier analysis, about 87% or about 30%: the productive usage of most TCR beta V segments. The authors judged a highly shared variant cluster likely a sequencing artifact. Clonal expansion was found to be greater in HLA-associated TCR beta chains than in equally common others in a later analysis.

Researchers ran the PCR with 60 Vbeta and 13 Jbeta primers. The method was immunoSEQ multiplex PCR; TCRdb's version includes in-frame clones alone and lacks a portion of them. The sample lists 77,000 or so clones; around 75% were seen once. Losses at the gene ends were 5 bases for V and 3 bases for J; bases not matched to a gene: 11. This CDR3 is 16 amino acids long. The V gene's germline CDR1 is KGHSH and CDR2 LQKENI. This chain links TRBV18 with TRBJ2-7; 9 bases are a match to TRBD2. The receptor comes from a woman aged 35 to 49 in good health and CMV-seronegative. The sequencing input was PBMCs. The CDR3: CASSDSSGTSIYEQYF. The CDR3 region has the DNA TGTGCCAGCTCAGACTCTTCCGGGACTAGCATCTACGAGCAGTACTTC.